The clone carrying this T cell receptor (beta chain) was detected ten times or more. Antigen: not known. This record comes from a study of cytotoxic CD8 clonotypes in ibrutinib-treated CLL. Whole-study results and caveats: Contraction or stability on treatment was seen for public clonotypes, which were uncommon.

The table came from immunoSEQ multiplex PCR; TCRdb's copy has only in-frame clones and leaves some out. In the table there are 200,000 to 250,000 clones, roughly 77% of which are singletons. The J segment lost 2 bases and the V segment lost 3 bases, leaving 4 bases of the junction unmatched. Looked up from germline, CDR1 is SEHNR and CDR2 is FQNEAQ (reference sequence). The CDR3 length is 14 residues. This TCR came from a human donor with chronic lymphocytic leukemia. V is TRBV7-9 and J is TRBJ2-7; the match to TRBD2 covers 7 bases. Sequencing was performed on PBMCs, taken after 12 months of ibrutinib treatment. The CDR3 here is CASSLGGIPYEQYF. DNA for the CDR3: TGTGCCAGCAGCTTGGGGGGGATTCCCTACGAGCAGTACTTC.